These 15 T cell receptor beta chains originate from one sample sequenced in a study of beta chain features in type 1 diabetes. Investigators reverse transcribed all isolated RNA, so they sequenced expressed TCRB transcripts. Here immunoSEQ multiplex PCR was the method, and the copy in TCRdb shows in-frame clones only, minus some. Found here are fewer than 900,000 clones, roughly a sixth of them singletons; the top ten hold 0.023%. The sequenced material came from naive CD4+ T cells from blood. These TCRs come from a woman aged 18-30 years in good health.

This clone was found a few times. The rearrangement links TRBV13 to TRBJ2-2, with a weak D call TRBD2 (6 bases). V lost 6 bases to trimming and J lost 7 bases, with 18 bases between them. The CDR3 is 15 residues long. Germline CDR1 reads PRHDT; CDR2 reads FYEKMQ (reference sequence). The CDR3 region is CASRRRARRGGELFF. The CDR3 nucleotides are TGTGCCAGCAGAAGGAGGGCTAGGCGTGGCGGGGAGCTGTTTTTT.

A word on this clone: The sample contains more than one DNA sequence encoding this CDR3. CDR3 nucleotide sequence: TGTGCCAGTAGTATACGGAATGAGCAGTTCTTC. Translated, it gives CASSIRNEQFF. The gene calls are TRBV19 and TRBJ2-1, with D unresolved. This CDR3 is built from 11 residues. V dropped 2 bases and J dropped 7 bases, with 3 bases sitting between them. Germline assignment: CDR1 LNHDA and CDR2 SQIVND (reference sequence).

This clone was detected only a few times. The CDR3 DNA is TGTGCCAGCAGCCGAGGCGACGGTTGGGGCTACGAGCAGTACTTC. Translated, it gives CASSRGDGWGYEQYF. The V gene is TRBV5-6, the J gene TRBJ2-7; D gene uncertain. The CDR3 is 15 amino acids. The germline gives CDR1 SGHDT, CDR2 YYEEEE. V was pared by 4 bases and J by 3 bases, with 17 bases between.

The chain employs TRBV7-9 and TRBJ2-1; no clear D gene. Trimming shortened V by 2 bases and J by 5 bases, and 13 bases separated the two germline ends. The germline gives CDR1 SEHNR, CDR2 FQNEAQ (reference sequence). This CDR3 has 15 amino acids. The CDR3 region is CASSLRLGSNNEQFF. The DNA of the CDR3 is TGTGCCAGCAGCTTAAGGCTCGGGTCCAACAATGAGCAGTTCTTC. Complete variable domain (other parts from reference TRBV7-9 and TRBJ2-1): DTGVSQNPRHKITKRGQNVTFRCDPISEHNRLYWYRQTLGQGPEFLTYFQNEAQLEKSRLLSDRFSAERPKGSFSTLEIQRTEQGDSAMYLCASSLRLGSNNEQFFGPGTRLTVL.

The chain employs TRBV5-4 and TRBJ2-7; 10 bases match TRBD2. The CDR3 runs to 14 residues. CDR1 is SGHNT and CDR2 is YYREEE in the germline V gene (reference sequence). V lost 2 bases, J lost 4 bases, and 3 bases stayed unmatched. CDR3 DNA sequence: TGTGCCAGCAGCTTACAAGCGGGAGGGTACGAGCAGTACTTC. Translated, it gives CASSLQAGGYEQYF.

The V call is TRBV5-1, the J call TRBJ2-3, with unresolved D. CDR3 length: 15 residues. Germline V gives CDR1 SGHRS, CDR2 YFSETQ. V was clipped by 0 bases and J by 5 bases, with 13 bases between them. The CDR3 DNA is TGCGCCAGCAGCTTGGCCCAGGTTGAAGAAGATACGCAGTATTTT. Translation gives CASSLAQVEEDTQYF.

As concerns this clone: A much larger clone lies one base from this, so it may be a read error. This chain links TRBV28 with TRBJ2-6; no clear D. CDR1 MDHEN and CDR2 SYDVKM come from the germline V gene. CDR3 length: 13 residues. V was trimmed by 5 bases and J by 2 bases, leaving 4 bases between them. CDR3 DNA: TGTGCCAGCAGTGGGACTGGGGCCAACGTCCTGACTTTC. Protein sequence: CASSGTGANVLTF.

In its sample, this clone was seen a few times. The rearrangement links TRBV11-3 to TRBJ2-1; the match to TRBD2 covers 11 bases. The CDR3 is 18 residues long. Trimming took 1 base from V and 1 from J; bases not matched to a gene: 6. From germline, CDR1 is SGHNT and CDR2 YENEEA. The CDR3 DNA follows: TGTGCCAGCAGCTTAGGTACTAGCGGGAGTCTTTCCTACAATGAGCAGTTCTTC. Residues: CASSLGTSGSLSYNEQFF.

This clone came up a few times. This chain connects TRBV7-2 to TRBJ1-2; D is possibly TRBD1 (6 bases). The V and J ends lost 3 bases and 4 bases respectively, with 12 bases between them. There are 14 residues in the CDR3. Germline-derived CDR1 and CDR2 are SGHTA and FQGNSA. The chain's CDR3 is CASSFPGEVYGYTF. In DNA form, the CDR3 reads TGTGCCAGCAGCTTCCCAGGGGAGGTCTATGGCTACACCTTC.

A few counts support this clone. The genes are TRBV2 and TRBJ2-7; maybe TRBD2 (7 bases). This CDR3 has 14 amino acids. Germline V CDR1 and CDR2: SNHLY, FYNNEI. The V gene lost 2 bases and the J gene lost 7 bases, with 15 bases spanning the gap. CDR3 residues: CASSELRGGGEQYF. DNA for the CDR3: TGTGCCAGCAGTGAACTTCGGGGAGGGGGAGAGCAGTACTTC.

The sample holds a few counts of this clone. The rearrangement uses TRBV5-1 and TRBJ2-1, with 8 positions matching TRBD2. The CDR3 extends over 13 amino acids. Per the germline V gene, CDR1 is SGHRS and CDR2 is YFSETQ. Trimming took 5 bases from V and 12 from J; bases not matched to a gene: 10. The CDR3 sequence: CASSKGTSRSQFF. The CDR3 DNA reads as TGCGCCAGCAGTAAAGGGACTAGTCGTTCGCAGTTCTTC. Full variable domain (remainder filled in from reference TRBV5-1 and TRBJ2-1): KAGVTQTPRYLIKTRGQQVTLSCSPISGHRSVSWYQQTPGQGLQFLFEYFSETQRNKGNFPGRFSGRQFSNSRSEMNVSTLELGDSALYLCASSKGTSRSQFFGPGTRLTVL.

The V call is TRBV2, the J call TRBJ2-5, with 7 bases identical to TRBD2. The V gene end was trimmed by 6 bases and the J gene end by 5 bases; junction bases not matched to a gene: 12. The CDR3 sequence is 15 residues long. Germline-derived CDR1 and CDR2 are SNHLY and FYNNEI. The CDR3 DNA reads TGTGCCAGCAGGGGAGGGACTATTGGAGGCGAGACCCAGTACTTC. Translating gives CASRGGTIGGETQYF.

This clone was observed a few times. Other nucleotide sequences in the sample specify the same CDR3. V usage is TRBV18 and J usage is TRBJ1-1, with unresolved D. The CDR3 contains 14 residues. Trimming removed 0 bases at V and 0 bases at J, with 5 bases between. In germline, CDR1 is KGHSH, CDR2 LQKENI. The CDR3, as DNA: TGTGCCAGCTCACCACCTGGGGTGAACACTGAAGCTTTCTTT. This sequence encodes CASSPPGVNTEAFF.

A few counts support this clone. DNA for the CDR3: TGCGCCAGCAGCTTGGGGCAGGCCGGGCATGGCTACACCTTC. Translated: CASSLGQAGHGYTF. J is TRBJ1-2 and V is TRBV5-1; D uncertain. CDR3 length equals 14 residues. The germline gives CDR1 SGHRS, CDR2 YFSETQ. Between the trimmed V and J ends, which lost 0 bases and 6 bases, there was a span of 12 bases.

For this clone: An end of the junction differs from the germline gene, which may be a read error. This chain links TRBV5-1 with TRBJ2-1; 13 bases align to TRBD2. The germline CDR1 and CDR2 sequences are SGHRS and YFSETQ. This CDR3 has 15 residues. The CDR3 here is CASSLGTSGDLTGVF. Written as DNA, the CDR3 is TGCGCCAGCAGCCTCGGGACTAGCGGGGACCTAACGGGGGTCTTC.